This entry concerns a single T cell receptor (beta chain). Its antigen remains undetermined. Base qualities are not at hand, and no much larger clone is one base apart. The data belong to a study of T cell changes during pregnancy in multiple sclerosis (dated by TCRdb to the late 2010s). About the study as a whole: The study examined how the T cell repertoire changed over the course of pregnancy in women with multiple sclerosis.

Library generation was performed with the immunoSEQ multiplex PCR assay. Held by TCRdb, this immuneACCESS table contains in-frame sequences only and omits some clones. Under half of the omission traces to an unresolved V gene where checked; the cause of the rest is unknown. The sample table contains around 36,000 clones; only one count was recorded for roughly 90% of them. The ten largest make up about an eighth of the sample. The germline V gene (reference sequence) sets CDR1 to MNHEY and CDR2 to SMNVEV. V gives up 3 bases and J gives up 1 base, and the segment between their germline ends measures 13 bases. CDR3 length: 15 amino acids, cysteine to phenylalanine. Kept here is only the CDR3 DNA, which spans 45 bases and is read in frame from base 1.

This receptor was taken from a female donor with multiple sclerosis, enrolled in a pregnancy study. The material was CD8+ T cells from peripheral blood mononuclear cells, obtained in the first trimester of pregnancy. The chain joins TRBV27 to TRBJ2-7; a tentative D call is TRBD1 (5 bases match). The CDR3 loop reads CASSFHSGASYEQYF. The DNA sequence is as follows: TGTGCCAGCAGTTTTCACTCTGGGGCTTCCTACGAGCAGTACTTC.